A selection of T cell receptor beta chains follows, all from one sample in a study of T cells and Merkel cell carcinoma outcomes. Produced via immunoSEQ multiplex PCR; TCRdb's table is partial and in-frame only. The sample includes roughly 14,000 clones, around 86% seen only once; the top ten take more than 7.5%. Material for sequencing was tumor tissue from Merkel cell carcinoma. The receptors originated from a human donor with Merkel cell carcinoma. Both conserved end residues are part of each CDR3. Fields, in order: J gene, clone size, V gene, D gene, CDR3 protein, CDR3 DNA. D genes are given only for firm matches. Rows give clone size only sometimes, using once, few, many, or a class for an expanded clone.

J: TRBJ2-3
size: -
V: TRBV9
D: -
CDR3: CASSTGQRTDTQYF
DNA: TGTGCCAGCAGCACGGGACAACGCACAGATACGCAGTATTTT

J: TRBJ1-2
size: -
V: TRBV9
D: -
CDR3: CASSVGGVANYGYTF
DNA: TGTGCCAGCAGCGTGGGCGGGGTAGCTAACTATGGCTACACCTTC

J: TRBJ2-1
size: -
V: TRBV2
D: TRBD2
CDR3: CASVGLAGPTSQFF
DNA: TGTGCCAGCGTGGGACTAGCGGGGCCGACCTCGCAGTTCTTC

J: TRBJ2-5
size: -
V: TRBV5-1
D: TRBD1
CDR3: CASNSATGGNLRKETQYF
DNA: TGCGCCAGCAACTCTGCGACAGGGGGCAATCTTAGAAAAGAGACCCAGTACTTC

J: TRBJ1-2
size: -
V: TRBV7-8
D: TRBD1
CDR3: CASSLVGQGSNGYTF
DNA: TGTGCCAGCAGCTTAGTGGGACAGGGGTCAAATGGCTACACCTTC

J: TRBJ2-7
size: -
V: TRBV28
D: TRBD1
CDR3: CASSYPSRQGNFYEQYF
DNA: TGTGCCAGCAGCTACCCTAGCAGACAGGGTAATTTCTACGAGCAGTACTTC

J: TRBJ2-1
size: -
V: TRBV27
D: TRBD2
CDR3: CASIKLAGEGNEQFF
DNA: TGTGCCAGCATCAAATTAGCGGGAGAGGGCAATGAGCAGTTCTTC

J: TRBJ1-1
size: medium-sized
V: TRBV5-1
D: -
CDR3: CASSLTAMNTEAFF
DNA: TGCGCCAGCAGCTTGACAGCTATGAACACTGAAGCTTTCTTT

J: TRBJ1-1
size: -
V: TRBV6-5
D: -
CDR3: CASSSRATEAFF
DNA: TGTGCCAGCAGTTCAAGGGCCACTGAAGCTTTCTTT

J: TRBJ1-2
size: once
V: TRBV29-1
D: -
CDR3: CSVGDSTAGTF
DNA: TGCAGCGTTGGGGACTCTACTGCAGGAACCTTC

J: TRBJ2-1
size: -
V: TRBV29-1
D: TRBD1
CDR3: CSVDWDRGNEQFF
DNA: TGCAGCGTAGACTGGGACAGGGGAAATGAGCAGTTCTTC

J: TRBJ1-3
size: -
V: TRBV7-2
D: -
CDR3: CASSYGSGNTIYF
DNA: TGTGCCAGCAGCTACGGGTCTGGAAACACCATATATTTT

J: TRBJ1-1
size: once
V: TRBV14
D: -
CDR3: CASSQVLNTEAFF
DNA: TGTGCCAGCAGCCAAGTACTGAACACTGAAGCTTTCTTT

J: TRBJ2-3
size: -
V: TRBV10-3
D: TRBD2
CDR3: CAISESRGLAADTQYF
DNA: TGTGCCATCAGTGAGTCAAGGGGACTAGCTGCAGATACGCAGTATTTT

J: TRBJ2-1
size: -
V: TRBV5-5
D: TRBD2
CDR3: CASSYGLAALEQFF
DNA: TGTGCCAGCAGCTACGGACTAGCGGCGTTGGAGCAGTTCTTC

J: TRBJ2-2
size: -
V: TRBV4-1
D: TRBD1
CDR3: CASSLGQGRIVGELFF
DNA: TGCGCCAGCAGCCTTGGACAGGGCCGAATTGTCGGGGAGCTGTTTTTT

J: TRBJ2-1
size: -
V: TRBV9
D: -
CDR3: CASSPLGQNNEQFF
DNA: TGTGCCAGCAGCCCCTTGGGACAAAATAATGAGCAGTTCTTC

J: TRBJ2-7
size: -
V: TRBV2
D: TRBD1
CDR3: CASNEGAREQYF
DNA: TGTGCCAGCAATGAGGGGGCGAGGGAGCAGTACTTC

J: TRBJ2-4
size: -
V: TRBV21-1
D: -
CDR3: CASTTELKNIQYF
DNA: TGTGCCAGCACGACAGAACTCAAAAACATTCAGTACTTC

J: TRBJ1-1
size: -
V: TRBV4-2
D: TRBD1
CDR3: CASSQEGRQGEPEAFF
DNA: TGTGCCAGCAGCCAAGAAGGTAGACAGGGGGAGCCTGAAGCTTTCTTT

J: TRBJ2-5
size: few
V: TRBV4-2
D: -
CDR3: CASSQGGNTQETQYF
DNA: TGTGCCAGCAGCCAAGGCGGGAACACCCAAGAGACCCAGTACTTC

J: TRBJ2-7
size: -
V: TRBV5-4
D: -
CDR3: CASSLDTRGEQYF
DNA: TGTGCCAGCAGCTTGGACACCCGGGGCGAGCAGTACTTC

J: TRBJ2-3
size: -
V: TRBV27
D: TRBD1
CDR3: CASSFLGTASTDTQYF
DNA: TGTGCCAGCAGTTTCCTGGGGACAGCGAGCACAGATACGCAGTATTTT

J: TRBJ1-2
size: -
V: TRBV29-1
D: -
CDR3: CSVEEGYGYTF
DNA: TGCAGCGTTGAAGAGGGCTATGGCTACACCTTC

J: TRBJ1-1
size: -
V: TRBV28
D: -
CDR3: CASSSQGLNTEAFF
DNA: TGTGCCAGCAGTTCCCAAGGTCTGAACACTGAAGCTTTCTTT

J: TRBJ1-1
size: -
V: TRBV28
D: TRBD1
CDR3: CASSLGQDAINTEAFF
DNA: TGTGCCAGCAGTCTCGGACAGGACGCCATTAACACTGAAGCTTTCTTT

J: TRBJ1-1
size: -
V: TRBV2
D: -
CDR3: CASSRGTNTEAFF
DNA: TGTGCCAGCAGTAGAGGGACAAACACTGAAGCTTTCTTT

J: TRBJ1-3
size: once
V: TRBV5-1
D: -
CDR3: CASAFMESFSGNTIYF
DNA: TGCGCCAGCGCTTTTATGGAGTCTTTCTCTGGAAACACCATATATTTT

J: TRBJ1-4
size: -
V: TRBV14
D: -
CDR3: CASSQAMGWATNEKLFF
DNA: TGTGCCAGCAGCCAAGCGATGGGATGGGCAACTAATGAAAAACTGTTTTTT

J: TRBJ1-4
size: -
V: TRBV5-5
D: TRBD1
CDR3: CASSLEETGFEKLFF
DNA: TGTGCCAGCAGCTTGGAGGAGACAGGGTTTGAAAAACTGTTTTTT

J: TRBJ2-1
size: -
V: TRBV19
D: TRBD1
CDR3: CASKGDRDLESSYNEQFF
DNA: TGTGCCAGTAAGGGGGACAGAGATCTAGAGAGCTCCTACAATGAGCAGTTCTTC

J: TRBJ2-5
size: -
V: TRBV5-1
D: -
CDR3: CASSLEGETQYF
DNA: TGCGCCAGCAGCTTGGAGGGGGAGACCCAGTACTTC

J: TRBJ2-1
size: -
V: TRBV2
D: -
CDR3: CASMASAGSYNEQFF
DNA: TGTGCCAGCATGGCGTCTGCGGGATCCTACAATGAGCAGTTCTTC

J: TRBJ2-1
size: once
V: TRBV6-6
D: -
CDR3: CASSYSGMEQFF
DNA: TGTGCCAGCAGTTACTCGGGGATGGAGCAGTTCTTC

J: TRBJ2-3
size: -
V: TRBV18
D: TRBD2
CDR3: CASSPPWRAGGSTDTQYF
DNA: TGTGCCAGCTCACCTCCCTGGCGAGCGGGGGGTAGCACAGATACGCAGTATTTT

J: TRBJ2-7
size: -
V: TRBV20-1
D: -
CDR3: CSPTREEQYF
DNA: TGCAGTCCTACTAGAGAAGAGCAGTACTTC

J: TRBJ2-2
size: -
V: TRBV19
D: -
CDR3: CASIVGANTGELFF
DNA: TGTGCCAGTATAGTGGGTGCGAACACCGGGGAGCTGTTTTTT

J: TRBJ1-3
size: -
V: TRBV4-1
D: -
CDR3: CASSRATEGNTIYF
DNA: TGCGCCAGCAGCCGCGCTACGGAGGGAAACACCATATATTTT

J: TRBJ1-4
size: -
V: TRBV30
D: -
CDR3: CAWSGYEKLFF
DNA: TGTGCCTGGAGTGGATACGAAAAACTGTTTTTT

J: TRBJ1-6
size: -
V: TRBV9
D: TRBD1
CDR3: CASSVGQGNSPLHF
DNA: TGTGCCAGCAGCGTGGGACAGGGGAATTCACCCCTCCACTTT

J: TRBJ1-2
size: few
V: TRBV18
D: TRBD1
CDR3: CASSPPRDRDSYTF
DNA: TGTGCCAGCTCACCACCGCGGGACAGGGATAGCTACACCTTC

J: TRBJ1-1
size: -
V: TRBV11-2
D: -
CDR3: CASSLVPFLAFF
DNA: TGTGCCAGCAGCTTAGTTCCTTTTTTGGCTTTCTTT

J: TRBJ2-5
size: few
V: TRBV29-1
D: -
CDR3: CSVETAHQETQYF
DNA: TGCAGCGTTGAGACAGCCCACCAAGAGACCCAGTACTTC

J: TRBJ2-3
size: -
V: TRBV7-2
D: TRBD1
CDR3: CASSSGQGAGDTQYF
DNA: TGTGCCAGCAGCTCCGGACAGGGGGCAGGAGATACGCAGTATTTT

J: TRBJ1-1
size: -
V: TRBV7-2
D: -
CDR3: CASSFGTVNTEAFF
DNA: TGTGCCAGCAGCTTCGGGACTGTGAACACTGAAGCTTTCTTT

J: TRBJ2-3
size: -
V: TRBV20-1
D: -
CDR3: CSARVDTQYF
DNA: TGCAGTGCTAGAGTGGATACGCAGTATTTT

J: TRBJ1-1
size: few
V: TRBV27
D: -
CDR3: CASSLWGADTEAFF
DNA: TGTGCCAGCAGTTTATGGGGGGCAGACACTGAAGCTTTCTTT